This T cell receptor (beta chain) originates from a study of beta chain features in type 1 diabetes. General study findings and limits: The study left unresolved whether HLA type influences TCRB rearrangement. The similarity of naive, central memory and Treg TCRB repertoires appeared greater among patients than among healthy donors.

Every bit of the isolated RNA underwent reverse transcription, so sequencing read expressed TCRB transcripts. Sequencing was performed with immunoSEQ multiplex PCR; in TCRdb, only in-frame clones are kept and a portion is missing. In the table there are under 550,000 clones, about an eighth of which are singletons. A note on this clone: The antigen remains unidentified.

V lost 5 bases, J lost 0 bases, and 14 bases lay in between. The CDR3 runs to 15 residues. Germline V gives CDR1 LNHDA, CDR2 SQIVND (reference sequence). The TCR comes from a woman aged 18 to 35 in good health. This chain joins TRBV19 and TRBJ2-7; no definite D call. The sequenced sample was naive CD4+ T cells from blood. Here the CDR3 DNA reads TGTGCCAGTAGTTTCGGACGGCGAAGCTCCTACGAGCAGTACTTC. Translated: CASSFGRRSSYEQYF.